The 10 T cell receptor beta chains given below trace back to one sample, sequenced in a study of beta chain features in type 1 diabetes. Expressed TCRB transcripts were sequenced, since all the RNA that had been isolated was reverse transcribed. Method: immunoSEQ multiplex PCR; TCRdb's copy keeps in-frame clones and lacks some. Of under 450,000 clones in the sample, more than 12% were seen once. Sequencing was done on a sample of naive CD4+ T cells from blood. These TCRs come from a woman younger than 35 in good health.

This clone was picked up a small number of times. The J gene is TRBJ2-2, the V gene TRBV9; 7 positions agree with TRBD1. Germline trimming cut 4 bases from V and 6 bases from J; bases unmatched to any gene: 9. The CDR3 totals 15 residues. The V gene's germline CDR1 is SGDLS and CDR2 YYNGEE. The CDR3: CASSPWTGWPGELFF. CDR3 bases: TGTGCCAGCAGCCCTTGGACAGGTTGGCCCGGGGAGCTGTTTTTT.

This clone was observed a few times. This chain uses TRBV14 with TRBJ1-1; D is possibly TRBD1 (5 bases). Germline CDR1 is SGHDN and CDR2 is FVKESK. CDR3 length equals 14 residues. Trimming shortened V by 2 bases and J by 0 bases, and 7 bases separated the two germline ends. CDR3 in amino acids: CASSQLGVNTEAFF. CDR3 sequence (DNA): TGTGCCAGCAGCCAACTAGGGGTGAACACTGAAGCTTTCTTT.

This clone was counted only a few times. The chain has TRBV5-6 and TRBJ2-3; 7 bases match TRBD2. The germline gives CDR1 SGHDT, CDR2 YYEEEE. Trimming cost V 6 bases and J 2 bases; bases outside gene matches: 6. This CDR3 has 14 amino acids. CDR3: CASIPLADTDTQYF. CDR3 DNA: TGTGCCAGCATCCCTCTAGCGGACACAGATACGCAGTATTTT.

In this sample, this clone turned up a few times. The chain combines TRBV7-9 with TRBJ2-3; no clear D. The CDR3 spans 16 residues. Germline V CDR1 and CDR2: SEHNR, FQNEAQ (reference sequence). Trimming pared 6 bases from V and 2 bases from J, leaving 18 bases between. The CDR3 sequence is CASSFSQSALTDTQYF. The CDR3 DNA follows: TGTGCCAGCAGTTTTTCCCAAAGCGCCCTCACAGATACGCAGTATTTT. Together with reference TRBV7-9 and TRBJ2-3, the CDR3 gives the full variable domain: DTGVSQNPRHKITKRGQNVTFRCDPISEHNRLYWYRQTLGQGPEFLTYFQNEAQLEKSRLLSDRFSAERPKGSFSTLEIQRTEQGDSAMYLCASSFSQSALTDTQYFGPGTRLTVL.

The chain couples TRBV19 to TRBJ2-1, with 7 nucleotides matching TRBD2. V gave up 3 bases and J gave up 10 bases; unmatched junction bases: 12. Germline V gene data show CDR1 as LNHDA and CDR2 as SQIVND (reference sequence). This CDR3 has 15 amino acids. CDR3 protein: CASSMGEAGAWEQFF. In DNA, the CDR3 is TGTGCCAGTAGTATGGGGGAGGCGGGAGCGTGGGAGCAGTTCTTC.

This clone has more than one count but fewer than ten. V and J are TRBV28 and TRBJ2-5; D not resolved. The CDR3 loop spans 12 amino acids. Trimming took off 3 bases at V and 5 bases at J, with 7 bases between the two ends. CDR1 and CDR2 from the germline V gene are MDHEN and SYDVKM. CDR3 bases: TGTGCCAGCAGTTTTGGGCTGGAGACCCAGTACTTC. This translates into CASSFGLETQYF.

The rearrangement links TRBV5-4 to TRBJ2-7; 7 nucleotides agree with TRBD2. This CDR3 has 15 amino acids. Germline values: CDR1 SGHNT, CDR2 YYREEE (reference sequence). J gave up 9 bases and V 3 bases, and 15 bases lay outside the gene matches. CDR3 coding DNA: TGTGCCAGCAGCTCCTACGCTTCCAGCGGGGCGGTGCAGTACTTC. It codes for CASSSYASSGAVQYF. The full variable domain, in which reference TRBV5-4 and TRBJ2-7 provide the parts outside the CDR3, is ETGVTQSPTHLIKTRGQQVTLRCSSQSGHNTVSWYQQALGQGPQFIFQYYREEENGRGNFPPRFSGLQFPNYSSELNVNALELDDSALYLCASSSYASSGAVQYFGPGTRLTVT.

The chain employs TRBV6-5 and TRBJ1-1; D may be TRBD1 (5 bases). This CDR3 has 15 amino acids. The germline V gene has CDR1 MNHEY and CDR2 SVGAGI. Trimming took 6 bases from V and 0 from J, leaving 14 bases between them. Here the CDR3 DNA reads TGTGCCAGCAGCTCAGGGAACGCCATGAACACTGAAGCTTTCTTT. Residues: CASSSGNAMNTEAFF.

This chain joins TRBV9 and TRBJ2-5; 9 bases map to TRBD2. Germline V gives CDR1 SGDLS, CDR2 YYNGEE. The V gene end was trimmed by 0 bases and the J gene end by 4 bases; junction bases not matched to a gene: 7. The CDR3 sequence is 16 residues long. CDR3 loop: CASSVAAGGPRETQYF. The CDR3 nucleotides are TGTGCCAGCAGCGTAGCTGCGGGAGGGCCAAGAGAGACCCAGTACTTC.

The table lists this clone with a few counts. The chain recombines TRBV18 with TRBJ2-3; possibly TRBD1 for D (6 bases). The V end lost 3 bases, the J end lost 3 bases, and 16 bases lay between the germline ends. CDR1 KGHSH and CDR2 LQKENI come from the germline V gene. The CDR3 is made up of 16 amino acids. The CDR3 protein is CASSPQGLLRTDTQYF. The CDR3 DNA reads TGTGCCAGCTCACCTCAGGGGTTGTTAAGGACAGATACGCAGTATTTT.